Detailed here is one T cell receptor beta chain. Which antigen it targets is not known. No base-level quality is on record; no much larger clone is a single base apart. This sample is part of a study of T cell responses to AZD1222 COVID-19 vaccine (dated by TCRdb to the early 2020s). With regard to the full study: AZD1222 recipients whose second dose came at about 4 weeks and those whose second dose came at about 12 weeks were combined into one group, since spike-specific TCR depth and breadth did not differ between the two schedules. A total of 233 trial participants underwent TCR sequencing, of whom some 210 received two doses of AZD1222 and some 26 received two doses of the MenACWY control vaccine. Trial participants were enrolled by age into 18-55, 56-69 and 70-plus year subgroups, with roughly 160, 29 and 62 TCR-sequenced participants respectively. Here is what the overall study found, with its caveats: Because no day 14 peak-response samples were available, the repertoires could be characterized only after the peak T cell response. After two AZD1222 doses, spike-specific TCR breadth and depth were significantly higher than at day 0 and than in MenACWY recipients. Conclusions about previously exposed vaccinees were limited because only six AZD1222 recipients were SARS-CoV-2 seropositive at baseline. The whole spike protein was spanned by vaccine-associated CD4 TCRs, and dominant responses were seen in regions 160-218 and 743-854. Reportedly, close to half of the unique spike-specific TCRs recognized epitopes lying outside the regions that are mutated in the B.1.351 and B.1.1.7 variants. Participants were mostly white British and included more females than males, and it was suggested by the authors that clonal diversity may have been underestimated. In the small 56-69-year group, the increase in depth fell short of significance, most likely because of low power.

From the cysteine through the phenylalanine, the CDR3 covers 14 amino acids. Solely the CDR3 DNA is kept, with 42 bases framed from the first base. CDR1 and CDR2 are drawn from the germline V gene: SGHTA, FQGTGA. V lost 2 bases and J lost 0 bases; the stretch between them is 5 bases long. The CDR3 regions of human TCRbeta chains were subjected to immunosequencing. On the authors' methods: Repertoire TCRs were checked for matches against a reference library of SARS-CoV-2-specific TCRs that had been generated using the MIRA antigen-specificity platform. Breadth was defined as the fraction of unique TCRs that were SARS-CoV-2-associated. Depth was defined as the fraction of total T cells that were SARS-CoV-2-associated. Each spike-specific TCR was assigned to its reactive spike region and to a CD4 or CD8 class using the MIRA data. Log10-transformed breadth and depth values were compared by one-way ANOVA with Sidak's multiple comparisons tests. TCRdb re-hosts the immuneACCESS table, in-frame sequences only. Its copies lack some clones; in the studies checked, an unresolved V gene accounts for under half of them, and the cause for the rest is not known. V and J calls and clone size are given by that table; D and trimming were obtained from the DNA. In all, the sample holds 90,000 to 120,000 clones, and approximately 89% of those were seen once. About 20% of the sample is in the top ten clones.

The time point label of this sample denotes: baseline before first vaccination. The vaccinee samples were drawn from two UK trials, COV001 and COV002, one of which was a single-blind randomized controlled phase 2/3 trial testing AZD1222 (ChAdOx1 nCoV-19) in healthy adults. Trial participant PBMC samples were collected at day 0 and day 28 after the second dose for TCRbeta chain sequencing. The chain employs TRBV7-3 and TRBJ2-1, with the D gene uncertain. This clonotype was obtained from an adult in good health. The sample in question was peripheral blood, obtained on day 0 of AZD1222 vaccination. The nucleotide sequence is TGTGCCAGCAGCTTAGAAAGCTCCTACAATGAGCAGTTCTTC. It translates to CASSLESSYNEQFF.